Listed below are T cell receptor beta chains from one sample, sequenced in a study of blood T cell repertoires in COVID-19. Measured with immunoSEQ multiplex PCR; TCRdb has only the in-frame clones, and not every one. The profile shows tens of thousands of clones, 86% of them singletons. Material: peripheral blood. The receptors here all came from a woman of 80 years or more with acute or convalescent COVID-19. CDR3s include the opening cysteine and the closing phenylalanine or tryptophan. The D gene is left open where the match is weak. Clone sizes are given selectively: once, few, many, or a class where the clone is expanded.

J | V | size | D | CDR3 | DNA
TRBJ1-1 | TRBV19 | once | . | CASSINHRVNTEAFF | TGTGCCAGTAGTATAAACCACAGGGTTAACACTGAAGCTTTCTTT
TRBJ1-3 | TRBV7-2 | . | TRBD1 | CASSSRQGLGNTIYF | TGTGCCAGCAGCTCCCGACAGGGCCTCGGAAACACCATATATTTT
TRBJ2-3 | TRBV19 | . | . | CASSAGRGDTQYF | TGTGCCAGTAGTGCGGGCAGGGGAGATACGCAGTATTTT
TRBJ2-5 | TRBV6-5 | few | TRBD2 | CASKGLGLETQYF | TGTGCCAGCAAGGGACTAGGGCTGGAGACCCAGTACTTC
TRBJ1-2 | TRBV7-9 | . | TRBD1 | CASGVLGTGANGYTF | TGTGCCTCCGGAGTACTAGGGACAGGGGCAAATGGCTACACCTTC
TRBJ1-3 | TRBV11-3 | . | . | CASSLGGPGSGNTIYF | TGTGCCAGCAGCTTAGGGGGGCCCGGCTCTGGAAACACCATATATTTT
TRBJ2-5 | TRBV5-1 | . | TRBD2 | CASTPSPSAGGQETQYF | TGCGCCAGCACCCCGTCCCCCTCAGCGGGGGGGCAAGAGACCCAGTACTTC
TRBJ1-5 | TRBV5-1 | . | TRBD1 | CASSPSGQGMNQPQHF | TGCGCCAGCAGCCCATCCGGACAGGGTATGAATCAGCCCCAGCATTTT
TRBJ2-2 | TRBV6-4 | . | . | CASARETTGELFF | TGTGCCAGCGCCCGGGAGACAACCGGGGAGCTGTTTTTT
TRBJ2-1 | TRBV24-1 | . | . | CATSDASGTYSYNEQFF | TGTGCCACCAGTGATGCGTCCGGGACTTACTCCTACAATGAGCAGTTCTTC
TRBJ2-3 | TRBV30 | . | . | CAWSLLPTSTDTQYF | TGTGCCTGGAGTCTGCTACCCACTAGCACAGATACGCAGTATTTT
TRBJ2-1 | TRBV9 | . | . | CASSVGEWYDEQFF | TGTGCCAGCAGCGTGGGAGAATGGTACGATGAGCAGTTCTTC
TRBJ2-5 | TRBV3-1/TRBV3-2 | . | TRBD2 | CASSQDGRGVGQETQYF | TGTGCCAGCAGCCAAGATGGGAGGGGAGTAGGGCAAGAGACCCAGTACTTC
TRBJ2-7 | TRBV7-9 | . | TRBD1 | CASSFSGTGRYEQYF | TGTGCCAGCAGTTTCTCCGGGACAGGGAGGTACGAGCAGTACTTC
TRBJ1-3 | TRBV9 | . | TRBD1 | CASSLLSTGLGNTIYF | TGTGCCAGCAGCTTGCTATCGACAGGGTTGGGAAACACCATATATTTT
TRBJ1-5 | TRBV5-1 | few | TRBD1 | CASSLSGTGGHQPQHF | TGCGCCAGCAGCTTGAGTGGGACAGGGGGCCATCAGCCCCAGCATTTT
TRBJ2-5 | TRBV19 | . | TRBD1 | CASSTQGAGETQYF | TGTGCCAGTAGTACACAGGGGGCTGGTGAGACCCAGTACTTC
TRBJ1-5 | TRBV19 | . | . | CALSEALDSYSNQPQHF | TGTGCCTTGAGTGAAGCCCTGGACAGTTATAGCAATCAGCCCCAGCATTTT
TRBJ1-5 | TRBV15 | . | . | CATSRDLVRGDQPQHF | TGTGCCACCAGCAGAGATCTAGTCCGGGGTGATCAGCCCCAGCATTTT
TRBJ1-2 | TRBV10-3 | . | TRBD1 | CAISEGQGAGYGYTF | TGTGCCATCAGTGAGGGTCAGGGGGCCGGCTATGGCTACACCTTC
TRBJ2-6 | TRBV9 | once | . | CASSQRGRGANVLTF | TGTGCCAGCAGCCAAAGGGGTAGAGGGGCCAACGTCCTGACTTTC
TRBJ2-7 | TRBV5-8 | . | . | CASSLGYREYF | TGTGCCAGCAGCTTGGGGTACAGGGAGTACTTC
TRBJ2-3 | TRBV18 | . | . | CASSPSGSGLDTQYF | TGTGCCAGCTCACCGTCCGGTAGCGGCTTAGATACGCAGTATTTT
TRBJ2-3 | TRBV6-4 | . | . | CASSDTGGRDTQYF | TGTGCCAGCAGTGACACTGGAGGCCGAGATACGCAGTATTTT
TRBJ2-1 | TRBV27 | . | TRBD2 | CASSRVFDTGGHENEQFF | TGTGCCAGCAGCCGCGTTTTTGACACGGGAGGGCACGAAAATGAGCAGTTCTTC
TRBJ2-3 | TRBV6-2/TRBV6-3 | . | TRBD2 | CASSYPTSGRSDTQYF | TGTGCCAGCAGTTACCCAACTAGCGGGAGATCAGATACGCAGTATTTT
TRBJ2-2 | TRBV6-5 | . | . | CASTGQSNTGELFF | TGTGCCAGCACTGGACAGTCGAACACCGGGGAGCTGTTTTTT
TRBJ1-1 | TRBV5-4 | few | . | CASSFGQFNTEAFF | TGTGCCAGCAGCTTCGGACAATTTAACACTGAAGCTTTCTTT
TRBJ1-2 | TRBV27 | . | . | CATSGAGGYTF | TGTGCCACCAGTGGAGCTGGGGGCTACACCTTC
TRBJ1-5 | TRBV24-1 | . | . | CATTYRRGRGTYQPQHF | TGTGCCACCACCTACCGACGGGGCAGGGGAACGTATCAGCCCCAGCATTTT
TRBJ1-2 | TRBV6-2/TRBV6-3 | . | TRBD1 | CASSFSGTGYGYTF | TGTGCCAGCAGTTTCTCCGGGACAGGTTATGGCTACACCTTC
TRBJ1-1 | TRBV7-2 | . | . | CASSSSIMGGPAFF | TGTGCCAGCAGCTCCTCTATCATGGGGGGTCCGGCTTTCTTT
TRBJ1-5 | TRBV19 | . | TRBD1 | CATDRRDRSNQPQHF | TGTGCCACCGACAGAAGGGACAGAAGCAATCAGCCCCAGCATTTT
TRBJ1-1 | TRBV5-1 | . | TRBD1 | CASSLVRGIDGNTEAFF | TGCGCCAGCAGCTTGGTCAGGGGGATCGACGGGAACACTGAAGCTTTCTTT
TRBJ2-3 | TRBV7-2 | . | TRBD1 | CASSHSRDRSSDTQYF | TGTGCCAGCAGCCACTCCCGGGACAGATCGTCCGATACGCAGTATTTT
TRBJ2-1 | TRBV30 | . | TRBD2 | CAWREGTSGLNEQFF | TGTGCCTGGAGAGAGGGGACTAGCGGGCTCAATGAGCAGTTCTTC
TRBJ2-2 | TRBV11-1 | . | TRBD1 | CASTRQGIATGELFF | TGTGCCAGCACCCGACAGGGGATAGCCACCGGGGAGCTGTTTTTT
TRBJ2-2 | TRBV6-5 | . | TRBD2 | CASRIGTSGYGELFF | TGTGCCAGCAGGATAGGGACTAGCGGATATGGGGAGCTGTTTTTT
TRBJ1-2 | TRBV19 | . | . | CASTPGGRGFYGYTF | TGTGCCAGCACTCCCGGGGGTCGCGGCTTCTATGGCTACACCTTC
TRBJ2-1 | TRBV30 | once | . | CAWSAIQGFGNEQFF | TGTGCCTGGAGTGCTATACAGGGTTTTGGCAATGAGCAGTTCTTC
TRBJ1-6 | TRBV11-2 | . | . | CASSLAQEFSPLHF | TGTGCCAGCAGCTTAGCACAGGAGTTTTCACCCCTCCACTTT
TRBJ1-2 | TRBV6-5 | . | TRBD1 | CASRRGGSTLYGYTF | TGTGCCAGCCGCCGAGGGGGCTCAACTCTCTATGGCTACACCTTC
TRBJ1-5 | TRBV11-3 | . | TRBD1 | CASSKGQGNQPQHF | TGTGCCAGCAGCAAGGGACAGGGGAATCAGCCCCAGCATTTT
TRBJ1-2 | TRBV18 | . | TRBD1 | CASSPLGGQENYGYTF | TGTGCCAGCTCACCCCTTGGGGGACAGGAGAACTATGGCTACACCTTC
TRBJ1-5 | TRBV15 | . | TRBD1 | CATSRYRGDFDNQPQHF | TGTGCCACCAGCAGATACAGGGGGGACTTCGACAATCAGCCCCAGCATTTT
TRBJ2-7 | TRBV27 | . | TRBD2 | CASSRPGLAGTYEQYF | TGTGCCAGCAGTCGACCTGGACTAGCGGGAACCTACGAGCAGTACTTC